One and the same sample provided the 25 T cell receptor beta chains below, sequenced in a study of molecular identifiers for immune sequencing clone quantification. TCRdb itself ran the PCR reads through MiXCR, one entry per CDR3 protein. The sample contains some 100,000 distinct CDR3 sequences, 15% to 20% of which appear only once. Sequenced input: naive CD8+ T cells from blood, with Jurkat cell RNA spiked in. Stated subset: FACS-sorted CD8+CD4-CCR7+CD45RA+ naive T cells. These receptor sequences come from a human donor in good health. Some libraries in this study had Jurkat cell RNA spiked in.

In the case of this clonotype: A read error is possible here, since a much larger clone lies one base away. The genes are TRBV19 and TRBJ2-3, with a tentative D call TRBD2 (5 bases). Germline V gives CDR1 LNHDA, CDR2 SQIVND (reference sequence). The CDR3 has 15 amino acids. The CDR3 reads CACSIGTRGTDTQYF. For the CDR3, the DNA is TGTGCCTGTAGTATTGGTACTAGAGGGACAGATACGCAGTATTTT. Complete variable domain (other parts from reference TRBV19 and TRBJ2-3): DGGITQSPKYLFRKEGQNVTLSCEQNLNHDAMYWYRQDPGQGLRLIYYSQIVNDFQKGDIAEGYSVSREKKESFPLTVTSAQKNPTAFYLCACSIGTRGTDTQYFGPGTRLTVL.

A single count supports this clonotype. Just one base apart from a much larger clone, this may be a read error. The J gene is TRBJ1-5, the V gene TRBV19; the D gene is possibly TRBD1 (5 bases). Per the germline V gene, CDR1 is LNHDA and CDR2 is SQIVND (reference sequence). The CDR3 consists of 13 residues. CDR3 protein: CVSRWGSNQPQHF. The CDR3 DNA sequence: TGTGTCAGTAGGTGGGGGAGCAATCAGCCCCAGCATTTT. Using reference TRBV19 and TRBJ1-5 for the parts outside the CDR3, the full variable domain is DGGITQSPKYLFRKEGQNVTLSCEQNLNHDAMYWYRQDPGQGLRLIYYSQIVNDFQKGDIAEGYSVSREKKESFPLTVTSAQKNPTAFYLCVSRWGSNQPQHFGDGTRLSIL.

In this sample, this clonotype turned up many times. The CDR3 nucleotides are TGTGCCAGCAGCCAAGGACAGACATCCGAGCAGTACTTC. Its protein product is CASSQGQTSEQYF. V is TRBV14 and J is TRBJ2-7, with a possible D match to TRBD1 (5 bases). The CDR3 spans 13 residues. V gave up 1 base and J gave up 6 bases, with 10 bases separating them. The germline V gene has CDR1 SGHDN and CDR2 FVKESK.

This clonotype was counted at least ten times. The chain is built from TRBV7-9 and TRBJ1-1, with unresolved D. The CDR3 spans 13 residues. Germline CDR1 SEHNR, CDR2 FQNEAQ (reference sequence). Trimming pared 5 bases from V and 3 bases from J, leaving 10 bases between. The CDR3 nucleotides are TGTGCCAGCAGCCGAGGGAGCTACACTGAAGCTTTCTTT. This sequence encodes CASSRGSYTEAFF.

This clonotype was observed at least ten times. V is TRBV20-1 and J is TRBJ2-5; D unresolved. The CDR3 sequence is 14 residues long. V was clipped by 6 bases and J by 4 bases, with 18 bases between them. Germline V gene data show CDR1 as DFQATT and CDR2 as SNEGSKA (reference sequence). CDR3: CSAGRYTSLETQYF. CDR3 coding DNA: TGCAGTGCCGGACGATATACTTCTCTAGAGACCCAGTACTTC.

Ten or more counts support this clonotype. The chain couples TRBV6-1 to TRBJ2-1; 12 bases match TRBD2. The germline gives CDR1 MNHNS, CDR2 SASEGT. V lost 5 bases, J lost 7 bases, and 12 bases stayed unmatched. The CDR3 has 17 residues. The CDR3 sequence: CASSTRGLAGGRNEQFF. The CDR3 region has the DNA TGTGCCAGCAGTACCCGAGGGCTAGCGGGGGGGCGAAATGAGCAGTTCTTC.

This clonotype has a count of ten or more. The chain carries TRBV18 and TRBJ1-4; no definite D call. CDR3 length: 16 residues. Trimming cost V 4 bases and J 5 bases, with 17 bases left between them. From germline, CDR1 is KGHSH and CDR2 LQKENI. CDR3 sequence: CASSLHPRATNEKLFF. In DNA, the CDR3 is TGTGCCAGCTCACTCCATCCGAGGGCGACCAATGAAAAACTGTTTTTT.

This clonotype has at least ten counts. This chain uses TRBV12-3 or TRBV12-4 with TRBJ2-3; D is possibly TRBD2 (6 bases). V lost 5 bases and J 2 bases, leaving 17 bases between the germline ends. The CDR3 has 16 amino acids. CDR3 DNA: TGTGCCAGCAGTCAGCCTAGGCGGGGAGACACAGATACGCAGTATTTT. The encoded protein is CASSQPRRGDTDTQYF.

Of note for this clonotype: At one of its ends the junction is not consistent with the germline gene, which may arise from a read error. The chain combines TRBV5-1 with TRBJ2-1; D remains unclear. Germline V gene sequence: CDR1 SGHRS, CDR2 YFSETQ. The CDR3 spans 15 residues. The DNA of the CDR3 is TGCGCCGGCAGCCAGACCGTACTCTCCGACAATGAGCAGTTCTTC. Translated: CAGSQTVLSDNEQFF.

Many counts were recorded for this clonotype. The chain recombines TRBV28 with TRBJ2-7; the D gene is possibly TRBD1 (6 bases). CDR1 is MDHEN, CDR2 SYDVKM, per germline. Trimming removed 3 bases from V and 4 bases from J, with 7 bases in between. The CDR3 has 12 amino acids. The CDR3 region is CASSFRGYEQYF. The CDR3 bases are TGTGCCAGCAGTTTTAGGGGGTACGAGCAGTACTTC.

This clonotype was found many times. The J gene is TRBJ2-1, the V gene TRBV25-1; the D gene is possibly TRBD2 (5 bases). The germline CDR1 and CDR2 sequences are MGHDK and SYGVNS. This CDR3 region has 13 residues. V dropped 1 base and J dropped 14 bases, with 15 bases sitting between them. DNA for the CDR3: TGTGCCAGCAGTGAATTTGGAGGAGCCGCGGAGTTCTTC. Translated: CASSEFGGAAEFF.

This clonotype was recorded many times. The V and J genes are TRBV5-1 and TRBJ1-4, with D unclear. The CDR3 loop spans 16 amino acids. V lost 0 bases and J lost 6, with 15 bases in between. Looked up from germline, CDR1 is SGHRS and CDR2 is YFSETQ. The CDR3 loop reads CASSLVPGVLDEKLFF. CDR3 sequence (DNA): TGCGCCAGCAGCTTGGTCCCGGGCGTATTGGATGAAAAACTGTTTTTT.

This clonotype was observed a handful of times. A much larger clone is a single base away; this may be a read error. The V gene is TRBV4-1, the J gene TRBJ2-1, with D hard to call. The CDR3 is made up of 13 amino acids. Per the germline V gene, CDR1 is MGHRA and CDR2 is YSYEKL. Trimming took 0 bases from V and 12 from J, leaving 12 bases between them. CDR3 region: CASSQESPHGQFF. The CDR3 DNA reads as TGCGCCAGCAGCCAAGAGTCCCCGCATGGGCAGTTCTTC.

This clonotype was counted at least ten times. The rearrangement uses TRBV28 and TRBJ2-7; D is undetermined. The CDR3 is 14 amino acids. Germline lookup yields CDR1 MDHEN and CDR2 SYDVKM. V lost 9 bases and J 0 bases, leaving 15 bases between the germline ends. The CDR3 loop is CASIRTRNSYEQYF. CDR3 DNA: TGTGCCAGTATAAGAACCAGAAACTCCTACGAGCAGTACTTC.

The table lists this clonotype with many counts. The V gene is TRBV15, the J gene TRBJ1-5; D is uncertain. The CDR3 is made up of 15 amino acids. CDR1 is LNHNV, CDR2 YYDKDF, per germline (reference sequence). The germline V and J ends were trimmed by 1 base and 5 bases, with 12 bases remaining between them. The CDR3 protein is CATSRGMGTDQPQHF. In DNA form, the CDR3 reads TGTGCCACCAGCAGAGGGATGGGTACAGATCAGCCCCAGCATTTT.

This clonotype came up many times. This sequence joins TRBV12-3 or TRBV12-4 and TRBJ2-5; D unresolved. CDR3 size: 13 residues. Trimming removed 3 bases from V and 2 bases from J, with 7 bases in between. CDR3 residues: CASSLIGQETQYF. As DNA, the CDR3 is TGTGCCAGCAGTTTGATCGGGCAAGAGACCCAGTACTTC.

Concerning this clonotype itself: A much larger clone is a single base away; this may be a read error. The chain couples TRBV27 to TRBJ1-6; TRBD1 aligns across 8 bases. There are 16 residues in the CDR3. CDR1 is MNHEY and CDR2 is SMNVEV in the germline V gene (reference sequence). The CDR3 DNA is TGTGTCAGCAGTCTATGGACAGGGAGCAATAATTCACCCCTCCACTTT. Amino acid sequence: CVSSLWTGSNNSPLHF.

This clonotype was observed a few times. It may be a read error: a sequence one base away is much more abundant. This sequence joins TRBV6-5 and TRBJ2-3; 8 bases are a match to TRBD2. Germline assignment: CDR1 MNHEY and CDR2 SVGAGI. V was clipped by 10 bases and J by 3 bases; unmatched bases: 12. CDR3 length equals 15 residues. In DNA, the CDR3 is TGTGCCAACAGACCCGGGGGGGGCGAGACAGATACGCAGTATTTT. It yields the protein CANRPGGGETDTQYF.

This clonotype has a count of ten or more. The chain has TRBV28 and TRBJ2-7; D is perhaps TRBD2 (6 bases). Trimming shortened V by 3 bases and J by 6 bases, and 9 bases separated the two germline ends. In germline, CDR1 is MDHEN, CDR2 SYDVKM. The CDR3 contains 12 residues. CDR3 loop: CASSFMGGEQYF. In nucleotides, the CDR3 is TGTGCCAGCAGTTTCATGGGGGGCGAGCAGTACTTC. Full variable domain (outside the CDR3, taken from reference TRBV28 and TRBJ2-7): DVKVTQSSRYLVKRTGEKVFLECVQDMDHENMFWYRQDPGLGLRLIYFSYDVKMKEKGDIPEGYSVSREKKERFSLILESASTNQTSMYLCASSFMGGEQYFGPGTRLTVT.

This clonotype was detected only a few times. The chain links TRBV2 to TRBJ2-5; tentative D call: TRBD1 (6 bases). Per the germline V gene, CDR1 is SNHLY and CDR2 is FYNNEI. V was clipped by 3 bases and J by 1 base, with 9 bases between them. This CDR3 has 14 residues. The DNA of the CDR3 is TGTGCCAGCAGTGAGGGGACAACCCAAGAGACCCAGTACTTC. Translated: CASSEGTTQETQYF.

The chain recombines TRBV20-1 with TRBJ1-1; D gene ambiguous. The CDR3 length is 16 residues. CDR1 and CDR2 (germline): DFQATT, SNEGSKA (reference sequence). The V end was cut by 6 bases, the J end by 4 bases, with 24 bases between. DNA for the CDR3: TGCAGTGCACCACCTATGGTCGGATATTGGGGCACTGAAGCTTTCTTT. Residues: CSAPPMVGYWGTEAFF.

This clonotype was counted once. The chain uses TRBV9 and TRBJ2-3, with 7 positions matching TRBD2. CDR1 and CDR2 (germline): SGDLS, YYNGEE. With 0 bases clipped from V and 3 bases from J, the junction kept 7 bases outside the gene matches. The CDR3 is 16 residues long. The CDR3 nucleotides read TGTGCCAGCAGCGTAGGGCCCAGCGGGGTAACAGATACGCAGTATTTT. Translating gives CASSVGPSGVTDTQYF.

Only a few counts were recorded for this clonotype. The V gene is TRBV5-4, the J gene TRBJ2-1; 7 bases fit TRBD1. Losses at the gene ends were 3 bases for V and 2 bases for J; bases not matched to a gene: 5. Germline assignment: CDR1 SGHNT and CDR2 YYREEE (reference sequence). The CDR3 has 15 amino acids. The CDR3 loop is CASSSSDRAYNEQFF. CDR3 DNA sequence: TGTGCCAGCAGCTCATCCGACAGGGCCTACAATGAGCAGTTCTTC.

This clonotype came up many times. This chain uses TRBV6-5 with TRBJ1-1, with D unresolved. Germline lookup yields CDR1 MNHEY and CDR2 SVGAGI. This CDR3 contains 11 residues. V was trimmed by 2 bases and J by 12 bases, leaving 10 bases between them. The CDR3: CASSYPPSTFF. For the CDR3, the DNA is TGTGCCAGCAGTTACCCCCCAAGCACTTTCTTT.

In regard to this clonotype: A much bigger clone sits one base away, suggesting this may be a read error. The rearrangement uses TRBV19 and TRBJ1-3; D ambiguous. In germline, CDR1 is LNHDA, CDR2 SQIVND (reference sequence). The CDR3 is made up of 14 amino acids. The CDR3 DNA follows: TGTGCCAGTAGTATAGTCTTGGATGGAAGCACCATATATTTT. It yields the protein CASSIVLDGSTIYF.